The 7 T cell receptor beta chains listed next were all sequenced from one sample in a study of blood T cell repertoires in COVID-19 (dated by TCRdb to between 2020 and 2021). Libraries were built with the immunoSEQ multiplex PCR assay. The clones in this table, taken by TCRdb from immuneACCESS, are in-frame only. Not every clone is retained; where verified, under half of the shortfall comes from an unresolved V gene, and the cause of the rest is unknown. The sample records about 50,000 clones, under 95% of which are singletons. 3.9% of the sample is taken by the ten largest. Sequencing used peripheral blood. The receptors derive from a human donor in a cohort sampled during active COVID-19.

The chain has TRBV5-1 and TRBJ2-7; D remains unclear. The CDR3 extends over 13 amino acids. The V gene lost 2 bases and the J gene lost 0 bases, with 6 bases spanning the gap. CDR1 is SGHRS, CDR2 YFSETQ, per germline. The CDR3 reads CASSFTTSYEQYF. CDR3 in DNA: TGCGCCAGCAGCTTCACTACCTCCTACGAGCAGTACTTC.

Only one count was recorded for this clone. V is TRBV5-5 and J is TRBJ2-7; 14 positions agree with TRBD2. This CDR3 is built from 17 residues. V lost 4 bases and J lost 0; bases outside the gene matches: 6. CDR1 is SGHKS and CDR2 is YYEKEE in the germline V gene (reference sequence). The CDR3 sequence: CASSKPGTSGSSYEQYF. The CDR3 coding sequence is TGTGCCAGCAGCAAACCCGGGACTAGCGGGAGCTCCTACGAGCAGTACTTC.

The chain is built from TRBV7-4 and TRBJ2-7; 14 bases are shared with TRBD2. Germline values: CDR1 SGHVT, CDR2 SQSDAQ. J lost 6 bases, V lost 5 bases, and 3 bases had no gene match. CDR3 length: 14 amino acids. The CDR3 reads CASSRLAGGLEQYV. As DNA, the CDR3 is TGTGCCAGCAGCAGACTAGCGGGAGGGCTCGAGCAGTACGTC.

This clone was seen more than once but under ten times. CDR3 in amino acids: CATSRPGAARGPEAFF. The CDR3 coding sequence is TGTGCCACCAGCAGACCGGGGGCAGCCAGGGGGCCTGAAGCTTTCTTT. The rearrangement joins TRBV15 to TRBJ1-1, with 8 nucleotides matching TRBD1. Looked up from germline, CDR1 is LNHNV and CDR2 is YYDKDF (reference sequence). Trimming at V came to 2 bases and at J to 6 bases, leaving 11 bases not matched to a gene. The CDR3 runs to 16 residues.

The chain links TRBV28 to TRBJ2-3, with D tentatively TRBD2 (5 bases). The CDR3 loop spans 13 amino acids. The V end lost 7 bases, the J end lost 1 base, and 9 bases lay between the germline ends. The germline V gene has CDR1 MDHEN and CDR2 SYDVKM. CDR3 DNA sequence: TGTGCCAGCAAAAGCGGAGGCACAGATACGCAGTATTTT. Its translation: CASKSGGTDTQYF.

The chain couples TRBV7-8 to TRBJ2-2; D is perhaps TRBD1 (5 bases). The CDR3 spans 17 residues. CDR1 and CDR2 (germline): SGHVS, FQNEAQ. The V end was cut by 1 base, the J end by 2 bases, with 14 bases between. Here the CDR3 DNA reads TGTGCCAGCAGCTTAGATGTCAGGGCGATTAACACCGGGGAGCTGTTTTTT. This codes for CASSLDVRAINTGELFF. The full variable domain, its missing parts supplied by reference TRBV7-8 and TRBJ2-2, is GAGVSQSPRYKVAKRGQDVALRCDPISGHVSLFWYQQALGQGPEFLTYFQNEAQLDKSGLPSDRFFAERPEGSVSTLKIQRTQQEDSAVYLCASSLDVRAINTGELFFGEGSRLTVL.

This chain joins TRBV27 and TRBJ1-1; D may be TRBD1 (6 bases). Germline CDR1 and CDR2: MNHEY and SMNVEV (reference sequence). The length of the CDR3 is 15 residues. Deletions cut 5 bases from V and 6 bases from J, with 19 bases between. CDR3 DNA: TGTGCCAGCAGTGCCCCCCAAGGGGGTAGGGCTGAAGCTTTCTTT. Translating gives CASSAPQGGRAEAFF.